The 9 T cell receptor beta chains presented below share a single source sample, sequenced in a study of shared clonotypes between healthy human individuals. Sequencing used immunoSEQ multiplex PCR; TCRdb keeps in-frame clones, though not all of them. In the table there are 850,000 to 1,200,000 clones, around 74% of which are singletons. Sequencing was performed on memory CD4+ T cells sorted from blood. Subset reported: CD45RA-negative fraction. These TCRs come from a young man in good health.

Of note for this clone: One junction end does not reproduce the germline sequence, and a read error may be involved. The chain carries TRBV7-6 and TRBJ1-2; 10 bases agree with TRBD1. The CDR3 sequence is 15 residues long. Germline assignment: CDR1 SGHVS and CDR2 FNYEAQ. The DNA of the CDR3 is TGTGCCAGCACCTTACCTGGGACAGGGGATTATGGCTACACCTTC. Amino acids: CASTLPGTGDYGYTF.

This clone has just a few counts. The same CDR3 arises from other DNA sequences in this sample as well. The chain employs TRBV5-4 and TRBJ1-3; 8 bases align to TRBD1. The CDR3 is 16 amino acids. The V gene's germline CDR1 is SGHNT and CDR2 YYREEE (reference sequence). J lost 2 bases, V lost 0 bases, and 4 bases had no gene match. The CDR3 sequence: CASSLGQGATGNTIYF. CDR3 bases: TGTGCCAGCAGCTTGGGGCAGGGGGCTACTGGAAACACCATATATTTT.

The chain recombines TRBV5-4 with TRBJ2-3, with 8 bases that match TRBD2. Per germline, CDR1 SGHNT and CDR2 YYREEE (reference sequence). The CDR3 runs to 14 residues. Trimming took 0 bases from V and 5 from J; bases not matched to a gene: 2. CDR3: CASSLERGRDTQYF. In DNA, the CDR3 is TGTGCCAGCAGCTTGGAGCGGGGGAGAGATACGCAGTATTTT.

This clone occurred a few times. This chain joins TRBV19 and TRBJ1-5, with 8 bases fitting TRBD1. The CDR3 is made up of 15 amino acids. The V and J ends lost 5 bases and 4 bases, in that order; junction bases with no gene match: 7. Germline V gives CDR1 LNHDA, CDR2 SQIVND (reference sequence). The CDR3 loop is CASSLTQGGNQPQHF. The CDR3 DNA follows: TGTGCCAGTAGTCTAACACAGGGGGGTAATCAGCCCCAGCATTTT.

J is TRBJ1-3 and V is TRBV6-1; 12 bases are a match to TRBD1. Germline V gene sequence: CDR1 MNHNS, CDR2 SASEGT. The J segment lost 7 bases and the V segment lost 6 bases, leaving 4 bases of the junction unmatched. The CDR3 consists of 14 residues. The CDR3 coding sequence is TGTGCCAGCAGGGGACAGGGGGCTTTGAACACCATATATTTT. This codes for CASRGQGALNTIYF.

This rearrangement joins TRBV28 to TRBJ2-7; possibly TRBD1 or TRBD2 for D (5 bases each). The CDR3 consists of 16 residues. Germline values: CDR1 MDHEN, CDR2 SYDVKM. Trimming removed 5 bases from V and 2 bases from J, with 19 bases in between. The CDR3 loop reads CASSPLRGRDPYEQYF. CDR3 sequence (DNA): TGTGCCAGCAGTCCCCTACGGGGCAGGGACCCCTACGAGCAGTACTTC.

The chain has TRBV6-5 and TRBJ1-5; D unresolved. Germline V gene sequence: CDR1 MNHEY, CDR2 SVGAGI. Trimming pared 6 bases from V and 3 bases from J, leaving 9 bases between. This CDR3 spans 13 amino acids. The CDR3 nucleotides are TGTGCCAGCAGGGCCCGGGACAATCAGCCCCAGCATTTT. Residues: CASRARDNQPQHF.

The chain carries TRBV5-1 and TRBJ1-5; a weak D match, TRBD1 (5 bases). CDR3 size: 15 residues. CDR1 is SGHRS, CDR2 YFSETQ, per germline. V dropped 4 bases and J dropped 2 bases, with 13 bases sitting between them. In DNA form, the CDR3 reads TGCGCCAGCAGCGTCCTCGGGGGTGGCAATCAGCCCCAGCATTTT. It yields the protein CASSVLGGGNQPQHF.

This clone appeared a single time. The chain has TRBV2 and TRBJ2-5; D perhaps matches TRBD2 (6 bases). Germline-derived CDR1 and CDR2 are SNHLY and FYNNEI. The CDR3 is made up of 15 amino acids. V was clipped by 7 bases and J by 1 base, with 16 bases between them. The CDR3 loop is CASTRRETTQETQYF. DNA for the CDR3: TGTGCCAGCACCCGCCGGGAGACTACCCAAGAGACCCAGTACTTC.